This T cell receptor beta chain was profiled in a study of tumor-infiltrating lymphocytes in primary liver carcinoma listed by TCRdb under 2017. At the level of the whole study: Hepatocellular carcinoma (four) or combined HCC and intrahepatic cholangiocarcinoma (one) was present in the five patients, who were three men and two women aged 30 to 69 years. The study combined TCRbeta repertoire sequencing, expression microarrays and whole-exome sequencing across five regions of each liver tumor, with adjacent normal tissue and blood. Each sample produced roughly 3.5 to 7.13 million productive TCRbeta reads, and read depth showed no significant difference between tissue types. Repertoires from technical replicates were highly reproducible, with mean shared-clone rates about 0.9 and correlation coefficients above 0.98. A total of some 35 specimens from 5 patients went through TCRbeta repertoire sequencing, namely 25 tumor regions, 5 adjacent noncancerous liver tissues and 5 peripheral blood samples. To link TCRbeta repertoire diversity with the local molecular phenotype, the approximately 25 tumor region samples were profiled using Agilent mRNA microarrays. The five patients had tumors staged T1-T3 N0M0, with maximum diameters ranging from roughly 4.2 to 10 cm.

Without any cell sorting, total RNA and DNA were extracted together from 20-30 mg of bulk tissue using the AllPrep DNA/RNA mini kit. Roughly five patients with histopathologically diagnosed primary liver carcinoma underwent surgical resection in China between November 2015 and 2016. At the time of sampling, the patients were treatment-naive and had chronic HBV infection. Each tumor was sampled at five spatially separated regions: the superior, inferior, left-lateral and right-lateral poles and the tumor centre. More than 85% viable tumor cells were found by histology in every tumor sample. Fresh tumor and adjacent tissue pieces were bisected; one half was stored in RNAlater at -80°C, the other sent for histology. Using a constant-region primer and ProtoScript II reverse transcriptase, TCRbeta-specific cDNA was reverse-transcribed from around 500 ng total RNA. The TCRbeta libraries were prepared through three rounds of nested multiplex PCR following a slightly modified ARM-PCR procedure. Sample barcodes and Illumina adapters were added in a final 25-cycle PCR with Deep VentR polymerase. Before sequencing, amplicons of 200-500 bp were purified from gel using a QIAquick gel extraction kit. TCRbeta amplicons were sequenced on an Illumina HiSeq 2500 with 250-bp paired-end reads. For the original study's pipeline: To recover full CDR3 sequences, reads were quality-trimmed using Trimmomatic v0.33 and paired reads were then merged using FLASH v1.2.11. MiGEC v1.2.1b assigned V, D and J germline segments to the rearranged TCRbeta sequences. Clonotype statistics and Shannon-Wiener diversity indices were calculated with VDJtools v1.0.0. To reduce sampling bias, subsequent analyses other than the diversity analysis used only the 250 most abundant clonotypes in each sample. The public reads were run again by TCRdb, first through fastp at Q25 and then through MiXCR, and only productive beta chains were kept. Entries that share a CDR3 protein sequence are merged under the most common genes and DNA. TCRdb, not the original authors, processed these V and J calls. Within this sample are more than 45,000 distinct CDR3 sequences, with 70% to 80% of them counted one time only. The ten largest clones capture approximately 25% of the sample.

Comment on this clonotype: Its antigen has not been determined. A junction boundary mismatches the germline segment, possibly from a read error.

Summary of the overall study and its limitations: With just a few patients in the study, the authors point out that the findings should be validated in a larger study. Just about 8-25% of top clones turned up in all five regions of a tumor, which suggests spatial heterogeneity among tumor-infiltrating T cells. Only the TCR beta chain was sequenced, so true repertoire diversity is likely underestimated because unpaired alpha chains were not captured. Compared with blood, tumors had a significantly larger share of the repertoire taken up by the top 250 clones (p = 0.039). Since the samples were bulk and unsorted, there was no way to compare CD4+ and CD8+ T cell repertoires. Consistent with antigen-driven expansion, pairs of tumor regions showed higher repertoire overlap (mean roughly 35%) than either tumor-adjacent pairs (about 17%) or tumor-blood pairs (roughly 14%).

Sequencing was performed on liver tumor tissue from sampling region 5. The cell subset or site label for this specimen denotes: tumor region T5, tumor centre. The TCR sequence derives from a man aged 40-49 years with primary liver carcinoma and hepatitis B virus infection.

The sequenced DNA: TGTCCCAGCAGCCCAGAGACAGGGAGTGGGAATGAGCAGTTCTTC. It encodes CPSSPETGSGNEQFF. Here the chain combines TRBV7-3 and TRBJ2-1, and 7 bases in between align with TRBD1. The CDR3 contains 15 residues, cysteine and phenylalanine counted. Solely the CDR3 DNA is kept, with 45 bases framed from the first base. The germline V gene provides CDR1 SGHTA and CDR2 FQGTGA.